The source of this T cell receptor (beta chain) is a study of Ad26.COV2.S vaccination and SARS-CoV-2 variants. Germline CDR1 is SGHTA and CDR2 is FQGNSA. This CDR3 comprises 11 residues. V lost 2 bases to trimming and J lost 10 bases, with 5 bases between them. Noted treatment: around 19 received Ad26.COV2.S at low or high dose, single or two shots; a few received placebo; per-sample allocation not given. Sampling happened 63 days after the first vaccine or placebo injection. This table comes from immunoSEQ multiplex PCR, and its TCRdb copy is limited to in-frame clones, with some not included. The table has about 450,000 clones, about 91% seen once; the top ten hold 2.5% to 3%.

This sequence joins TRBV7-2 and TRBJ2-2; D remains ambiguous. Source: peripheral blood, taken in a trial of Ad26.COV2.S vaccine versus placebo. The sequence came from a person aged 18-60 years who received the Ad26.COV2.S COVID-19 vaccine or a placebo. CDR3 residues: CASSLSPELFF. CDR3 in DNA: TGTGCCAGCAGCTTAAGTCCGGAGCTGTTTTTT.